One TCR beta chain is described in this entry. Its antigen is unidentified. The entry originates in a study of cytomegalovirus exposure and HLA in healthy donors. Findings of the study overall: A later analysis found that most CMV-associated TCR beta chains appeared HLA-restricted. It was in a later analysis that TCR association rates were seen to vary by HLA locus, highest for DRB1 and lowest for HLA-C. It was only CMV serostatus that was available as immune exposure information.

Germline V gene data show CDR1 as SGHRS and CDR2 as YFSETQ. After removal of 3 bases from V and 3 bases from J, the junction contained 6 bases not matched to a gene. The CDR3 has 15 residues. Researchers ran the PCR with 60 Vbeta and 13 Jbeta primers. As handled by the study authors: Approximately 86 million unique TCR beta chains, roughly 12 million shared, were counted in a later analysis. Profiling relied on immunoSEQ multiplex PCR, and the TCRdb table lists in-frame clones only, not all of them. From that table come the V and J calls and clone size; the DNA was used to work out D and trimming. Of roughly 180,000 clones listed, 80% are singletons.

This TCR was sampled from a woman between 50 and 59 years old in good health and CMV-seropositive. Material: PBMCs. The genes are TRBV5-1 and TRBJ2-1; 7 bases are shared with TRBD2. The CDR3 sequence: CASSSMGGDYNEQFF. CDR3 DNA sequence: TGCGCCAGCAGCTCGATGGGAGGGGACTACAATGAGCAGTTCTTC.